This TCR beta chain was recovered during a study of blood T cells in healthy people across ages. Through a sample-barcoded 5' primer and a J-beta primer mix, a second PCR was run for roughly 7 to 12 cycles. TCRdb itself ran the 5' RACE reads through MiXCR, one entry per CDR3 protein. The sample yields 1.6 million or so distinct CDR3 sequences, about 31% seen once. About this clonotype itself: A single base separates this from a much larger clone, so it may be a read error.

Germline CDR1 and CDR2: PRHDT and FYEKMQ (reference sequence). There are 14 residues in the CDR3. The source material was blood. The V call is TRBV13, the J call TRBJ2-5, with TRBD2 as a possible D gene (5 bases). With the DNA end fitting TRBJ2-7 better, the J assignment may be wrong. The clonotype was recovered from a woman in her twenties or thirties in good health. CDR3 DNA: TGTGCCAGCAGCCGGGCTAGCACCCCCTACGAGCAGTACTTC. It encodes CASSRASTPYEQYF.